The entry below gives a single TCR beta chain sequence along with its context. What it recognizes is unknown. PCR employed 60 Vbeta and 13 Jbeta primers. The table came from immunoSEQ multiplex PCR; TCRdb's copy has only in-frame clones and leaves some out. The sample consists of some 130,000 clones, over 70% of them appearing once. This CDR3 is 16 amino acids long. The germline V gene encodes CDR1 SGHDN and CDR2 FVKESK. V shed 3 bases, J shed 6 bases, and the junction held 12 bases outside the gene matches. The data derive from a study of cytomegalovirus exposure and HLA in healthy donors. Study-wide points: A link between a missense DCLRE1C variant and TCR beta V- and J-gene trimming emerged from a later analysis. Earlier analysis found most TCR beta V segments productive about 87% or about 30% of the time. Overall, some 160 TCR beta chains were annotated as cytomegalovirus-associated. Sequence variants that were highly shared formed a cluster that was likely a sequencing artifact.

The chain carries TRBV14 and TRBJ1-2, with TRBD1 matching over 8 bases. This TCR derives from a woman between 18 and 29 years old in good health and CMV-seronegative. Sequencing input: PBMCs. CDR3 sequence reads: CASSQLDQGAEDGYTF. The CDR3 DNA follows: TGTGCCAGCAGCCAGTTAGATCAGGGGGCTGAAGATGGCTACACCTTC.